Sequencing of this T cell receptor (beta chain) was carried out in a study of blood T cell repertoires in COVID-19. Produced via immunoSEQ multiplex PCR; TCRdb's table is partial and in-frame only. Of about 220,000 clones in the sample, almost 85% were seen once. The CDR3 spans 15 residues. V lost 0 bases and J lost 6; bases outside the gene matches: 7. CDR1 SGDLS and CDR2 YYNGEE come from the germline V gene. Patients at the Seattle site were enrolled during active infection and followed longitudinally. The genes are TRBV9 and TRBJ2-7, with TRBD1 matching 9 bases. Specimen: peripheral blood. The TCR comes from a woman aged 70-85 years with COVID-19, enrolled during active disease. The DNA for the CDR3 is TGTGCCAGCAGCGTAGGGGACAGGGAACTTGGCGAGCAGTACTTC. Translation: CASSVGDRELGEQYF. Full variable domain (remainder filled in from reference TRBV9 and TRBJ2-7): DSGVTQTPKHLITATGQRVTLRCSPRSGDLSVYWYQQSLDQGLQFLIQYYNGEERAKGNILERFSAQQFPDLHSELNLSSLELGDSALYFCASSVGDRELGEQYFGPGTRLTVT.